This TCR beta chain was observed in a study of radiotherapy plus CTLA-4 blockade in lung cancer. A single count supports this clone. This CDR3 has 16 residues. V gave up 2 bases and J gave up 0 bases, with 11 bases separating them. Germline V gene data show CDR1 as KGHSH and CDR2 as LQKENI. Measured with immunoSEQ multiplex PCR; TCRdb has only the in-frame clones, and not every one. Counted here are roughly 110,000 clones, approximately 81% occurring once; the ten biggest clones make up 2.4%. The specimen comprised peripheral blood, sampled from a patient treated with radiotherapy plus ipilimumab. This sequence joins TRBV18 and TRBJ1-3; D is uncertain. This sequence was found in a human donor with non-small cell lung cancer that progressed on radiotherapy plus ipilimumab. Some clones in this sample may be carry-over from other donors' samples. CDR3 amino acids: CASSPGLIVSGNTIYF. CDR3 nucleotide sequence: TGTGCCAGCTCACCAGGGCTGATTGTCTCTGGAAACACCATATATTTT.